Below are 4 T cell receptor beta chains sequenced from a single sample in a study of regulatory T cells in long-lasting Graves disease. Time point: persistent/refractory GD, antithyroid drugs over 5 years with positive TRAb. Construction of the TCR library relied on RNA isolated from PBMCs. Researchers made TCR beta libraries by using iRepertoire HTBI primers and running Arm-PCR on CDR3 regions. TCRdb recomputed calls from the multiplex PCR reads with MiXCR, one row per CDR3 protein. The sample records 400,000 to 500,000 distinct CDR3 sequences, roughly 21% being singletons. Sample: peripheral blood mononuclear cells (PBMCs), taken when the disease was refractory, from a patient treated with antithyroid drugs. Receptor source: a female donor with Graves disease.

This clonotype was counted only a few times. The chain employs TRBV4-1 and TRBJ2-5; 8 positions match TRBD1. Trimming at V came to 2 bases and at J to 4 bases, leaving 3 bases not matched to a gene. This CDR3 spans 14 amino acids. From germline, CDR1 is MGHRA and CDR2 YSYEKL. CDR3 coding DNA: TGCGCCAGCAGCCAAATTGGACAGGGAGAGACCCAGTACTTC. Its translation is CASSQIGQGETQYF.

This clonotype was recorded at least ten times. The V and J genes are TRBV28 and TRBJ2-1; possibly TRBD1 for D (5 bases). The V gene lost 0 bases and the J gene lost 2 bases, with 11 bases spanning the gap. CDR1 is MDHEN, CDR2 SYDVKM, per germline. CDR3 size: 16 residues. The CDR3 DNA reads as TGTGCCAGCAGTTTATGGAGACAGCCAACCTACAATGAGCAGTTCTTC. This translates into CASSLWRQPTYNEQFF.

In its sample, this clonotype was seen many times. The chain has TRBV2 and TRBJ1-6; unclear D gene. The length of the CDR3 is 16 residues. V was pared by 0 bases and J by 10 bases, with 16 bases between. From germline, CDR1 is SNHLY and CDR2 FYNNEI. The CDR3 region is CASSEAKGIRISPLHF. Here the CDR3 DNA reads TGTGCCAGCAGTGAAGCTAAAGGGATACGTATCTCACCCCTCCACTTT. The full variable domain, completed using reference TRBV2 and TRBJ1-6, is EPEVTQTPSHQVTQMGQEVILRCVPISNHLYFYWYRQILGQKVEFLVSFYNNEISEKSEIFDDQFSVERPDGSNFTLKIRSTKLEDSAMYFCASSEAKGIRISPLHFGNGTRLTVT.

A few counts support this clonotype. J is TRBJ1-1 and V is TRBV20-1, with D unclear. Germline V gene sequence: CDR1 DFQATT, CDR2 SNEGSKA (reference sequence). The CDR3 has 14 residues. The V and J ends lost 6 bases and 7 bases respectively, with 21 bases between them. The CDR3 protein is CSARIGLISLEAFF. CDR3 bases: TGCAGTGCCAGGATCGGGCTTATCTCCCTTGAAGCTTTCTTT.